This T cell receptor beta chain was captured by sequencing in a study of cytomegalovirus exposure and HLA in healthy donors. Primers for the PCR totalled 60 Vbeta and 13 Jbeta. The protocol was immunoSEQ multiplex PCR, while the TCRdb copy is restricted to in-frame clones and leaves out a portion. The sample has 110,000 to 150,000 clones, roughly three quarters seen once; the top ten hold 1.5% to 2%. Comments on this clone: Its specificity is unknown.

Notes on the study in general: After further analysis at a later stage, roughly 16,000 TCR beta sequences were associated with HLA alleles at 0.05 false discovery rate. Across donors, most TCRs were seen rarely, yet some public ones were widespread. Researchers catalogued around 150 TCR beta chains as cytomegalovirus-associated. From TCR beta sequences, most subjects' HLA-A and HLA-B alleles were reportedly predicted accurately.

The sequenced material came from PBMCs. The TCR originated in a woman aged 25-40 years in good health and CMV-seronegative.

DNA for the CDR3: TGTGCCAGCAGCTTAATGCGGGGGGAGACCCAGTACTTC. This sequence encodes CASSLMRGETQYF. This chain links TRBV7-2 with TRBJ2-5; 7 nucleotides agree with TRBD2. The V segment lost 2 bases and the J segment 5 bases; nucleotides outside the gene matches: 2. The CDR3 covers 13 residues. Germline V gene sequence: CDR1 SGHTA, CDR2 FQGNSA.